This T cell receptor beta chain was sequenced in a study of Graves' ophthalmopathy and Graves' hyperthyroidism (dated by TCRdb to the late 2010s). The study in broad terms: Peripheral blood was collected at initial diagnosis, prior to any treatment. To explore V-J signatures that separate ophthalmopathy from hyperthyroidism, a discovery set of 95 to 100 patients was enrolled, consisting of about 45 with ophthalmopathy and around 57 with stable hyperthyroidism. In total, over 130 blood samples were TCR-sequenced: some 43 ophthalmopathy, some 80 hyperthyroidism and roughly 17 hyperthyroidism-to-ophthalmopathy patients. After sampling, hyperthyroidism patients received methimazole starting at 30 mg daily, and ophthalmopathy patients received high-dose intravenous methylprednisolone. In about 6 hyperthyroidism patients, the T-cell repertoire of thyroid tissue was compared with the T-cell repertoire of blood. An independent validation cohort comprised some 19 hyperthyroidism patients and 15 to 17 patients who later progressed from hyperthyroidism to ophthalmopathy. The study used TCR beta repertoire signatures to distinguish Graves' ophthalmopathy from Graves' hyperthyroidism and to predict progression to ophthalmopathy. Broad study findings and their caveats: No statistical method was used to set the sample size in advance, and the investigators knew which group each participant was assigned to. In cross-validation, the 13-signature model distinguished ophthalmopathy from stable hyperthyroidism with about 90% sensitivity and roughly 81% specificity, while in the test set the corresponding values were about 79% and 69%. In validation, the model predicted ophthalmopathy progression with 70.59% sensitivity and around 72% specificity; roughly eleven predicted patients were CT-confirmed with GO in a median of about 7.1 months. Among expanded thyroid clonotypes with frequency above 0.001, most also showed up in blood, which suggests that blood repertoires may reflect the thyroid immune response.

Hyperthyroidism was defined as stable when no progression to ophthalmopathy occurred within 18 months of follow-up. Hyperthyroidism patients were newly diagnosed, with disease duration under 2 months, and aged 18 to 65 years. Patients with other autoimmune diseases, uncontrolled infections, pregnancy or lactation were excluded from the study. Diagnosis was based on clinical symptoms, serum thyroxine, TRAb, thyroid ultrasound and orbital computed tomography. PBMCs were isolated from more than 9 ml of fresh peripheral blood by Ficoll-Paque density gradient centrifugation. Total RNA was extracted using Trizol reagent, and RNA quality was checked on an Agilent 2100 Bioanalyzer. The germline V gene encodes CDR1 SGHDN and CDR2 FVKESK. V sheds 4 bases and J sheds 7 bases, leaving 14 bases between their ends. The CDR3 runs 13 residues from the cysteine to the phenylalanine. Only the CDR3 DNA stays, 39 bases, in frame from base 1.

For repertoire sequencing, the TCR beta CDR3 regions were amplified from RNA transcripts. A first-round RT-PCR used HTBI primers with the Qiagen OneStep RT-PCR kit, followed by a second-round multiplex PCR, size selection and purification. Libraries were sequenced paired-end with 100 bp reads on an Illumina HiSeq2000. In the authors' own workflow: Reads were processed with SOAPnuke, discarding reads with adapters, uncalled bases, mean Phred below 15, or no exact constant-primer or identifier match. COPE v1.2.5 was used to merge high-quality paired reads. Each unique nucleotide sequence was treated as a clonotype, and MiTCR v1.1 was used to align the clonotypes to the IMGT TRB V, D and J references. Only V-J combinations with frequency above 0.0001 were analysed, covering 99% to 99.2% of repertoires. For each V-J combination, a TCR clonal expansion and chaos score was defined as the ratio of F50 clonal expansion to chaos observed in the TCRdist matrix. Welch's t-statistics and random forest were used to reduce features to about a dozen V-J combinations, which were fed into a naive Bayes classifier. The similarity between thyroid and blood repertoires was quantified using the Morisita-Horn index. The public reads were reprocessed in TCRdb via fastp at Q25 and MiXCR, keeping in-frame beta chains. Under each unique CDR3 protein, matching rows form one entry showing the most common genes and DNA. TCRdb's processing, not the study's, gives the V and J calls here. The sample table shows more than 300,000 distinct CDR3 sequences, and about 17% are seen once. 2.4% of the sample lies in the top ten.

This clonotype showed up many times. What this receptor recognizes is not known. No base quality information exists; no much larger clone differs at one position. The source of this sequence is an adult woman with stable Graves' hyperthyroidism. Sequencing used peripheral blood. Recombination connected TRBV14 to TRBJ2-7; there is no confident call for the D gene. Read as DNA, the sequence is TGTGCCAGCAGCCTCCGACGGCAGCTTGAGCAGTACTTC. The encoded protein is CASSLRRQLEQYF.